This T cell receptor (beta chain) was sequenced for a study of cytomegalovirus exposure and HLA in healthy donors. Primers: 60 Vbeta forward and 13 Jbeta reverse. Under the authors' procedure: Counted up in a later analysis, unique TCR beta chains came to about 80 million, with some 9.9 million shared. Sequencing used immunoSEQ multiplex PCR; TCRdb keeps in-frame clones, though not all of them. The V and J calls and clone size were taken over from that table, and D and trimming were inferred from the DNA. Of under 100,000 clones in the sample, more than 50% are singletons; the top ten hold over 14%. As regards this clone: Its antigen is as yet unknown.

General observations from the study: Association of a missense DCLRE1C variant with TCR beta V- and J-gene trimming was reported in a later analysis.

The CDR3 extends over 13 amino acids. V gave up 6 bases and J gave up 0 bases, with 10 bases separating them. The V gene's germline CDR1 is SGHRS and CDR2 YFSETQ. This receptor was identified in a middle-aged woman in good health and CMV-seropositive. Input material: PBMCs. The chain joins TRBV5-1 to TRBJ2-7, with a tentative D call TRBD1 (6 bases). The CDR3 here is CASKADSSYEQYF. CDR3 coding DNA: TGCGCCAGCAAGGCGGACAGCTCCTACGAGCAGTACTTC.